The present T cell receptor (beta chain) was sequenced within a study of T cell responses to AZD1222 COVID-19 vaccine. Whole-study findings and limits: Following two doses of AZD1222, Spike-specific TCR breadth and depth rose.

For this clone: Its matching antigen is unknown.

Per the germline V gene, CDR1 is SGHAT and CDR2 is FQNNGV. The V segment lost 5 bases and the J segment 4 bases; nucleotides outside the gene matches: 8. CDR3 length: 18 residues. Assay used: immunoSEQ multiplex PCR; TCRdb lists only in-frame clones, some missing. Among about 110,000 clones listed, under 95% were seen once. The rearrangement uses TRBV11-2 and TRBJ2-2; 15 bases match TRBD2. Sample: peripheral blood, taken on day 0 of AZD1222 vaccination. The source is an adult in good health. CDR3 amino acids: CASSRGLAGGTFTGELFF. The CDR3 coding sequence is TGTGCCAGCAGCAGGGGACTAGCGGGGGGAACATTCACCGGGGAGCTGTTTTTT.